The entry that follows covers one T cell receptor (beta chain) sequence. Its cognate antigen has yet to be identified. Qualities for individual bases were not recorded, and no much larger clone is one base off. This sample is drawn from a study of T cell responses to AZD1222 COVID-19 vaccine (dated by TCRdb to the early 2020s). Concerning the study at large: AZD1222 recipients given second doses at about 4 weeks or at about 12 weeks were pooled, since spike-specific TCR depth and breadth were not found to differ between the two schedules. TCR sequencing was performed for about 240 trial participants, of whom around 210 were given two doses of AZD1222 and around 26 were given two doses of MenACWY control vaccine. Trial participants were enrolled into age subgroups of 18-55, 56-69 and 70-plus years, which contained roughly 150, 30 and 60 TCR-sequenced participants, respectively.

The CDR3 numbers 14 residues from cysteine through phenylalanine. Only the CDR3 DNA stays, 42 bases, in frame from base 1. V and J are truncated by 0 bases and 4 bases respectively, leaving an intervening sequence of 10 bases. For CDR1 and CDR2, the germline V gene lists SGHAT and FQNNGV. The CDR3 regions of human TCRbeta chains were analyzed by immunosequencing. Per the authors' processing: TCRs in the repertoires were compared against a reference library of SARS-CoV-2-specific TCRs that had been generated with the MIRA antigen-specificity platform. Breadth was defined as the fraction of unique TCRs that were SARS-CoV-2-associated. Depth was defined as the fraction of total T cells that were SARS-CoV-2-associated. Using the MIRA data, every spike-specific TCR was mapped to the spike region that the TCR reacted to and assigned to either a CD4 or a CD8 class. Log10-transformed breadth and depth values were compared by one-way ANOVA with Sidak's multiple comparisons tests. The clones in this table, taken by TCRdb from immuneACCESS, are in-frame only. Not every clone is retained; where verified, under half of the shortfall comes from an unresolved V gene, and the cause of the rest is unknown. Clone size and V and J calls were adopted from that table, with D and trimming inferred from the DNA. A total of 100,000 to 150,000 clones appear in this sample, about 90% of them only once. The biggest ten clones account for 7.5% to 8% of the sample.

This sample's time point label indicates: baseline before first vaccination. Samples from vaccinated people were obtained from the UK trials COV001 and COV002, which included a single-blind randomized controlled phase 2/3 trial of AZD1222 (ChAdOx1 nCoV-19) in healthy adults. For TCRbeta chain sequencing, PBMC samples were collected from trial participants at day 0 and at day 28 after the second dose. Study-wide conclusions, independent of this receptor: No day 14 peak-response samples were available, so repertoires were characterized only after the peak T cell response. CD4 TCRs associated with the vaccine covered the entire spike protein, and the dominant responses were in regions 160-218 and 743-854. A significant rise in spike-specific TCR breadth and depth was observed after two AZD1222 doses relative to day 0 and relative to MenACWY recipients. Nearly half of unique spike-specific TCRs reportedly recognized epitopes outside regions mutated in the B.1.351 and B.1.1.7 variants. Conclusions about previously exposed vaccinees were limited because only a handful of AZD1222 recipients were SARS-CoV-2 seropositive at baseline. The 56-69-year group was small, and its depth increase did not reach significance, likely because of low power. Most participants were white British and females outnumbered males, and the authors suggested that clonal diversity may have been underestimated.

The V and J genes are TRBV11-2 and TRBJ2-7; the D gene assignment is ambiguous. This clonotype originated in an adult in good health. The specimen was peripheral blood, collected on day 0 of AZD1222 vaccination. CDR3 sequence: CASSLDLSSYEQYF. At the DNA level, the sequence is TGTGCCAGCAGCTTAGATCTCAGTAGTTACGAGCAGTACTTC.